This TCR beta chain was captured by sequencing in a study of spatial heterogeneity in lung cancer. Study information: Sequences of the beta chain were consistently detected in greater numbers than alpha-chain sequences.

Time point denoted: sample taken at primary tumor resection. Whole RNA obtained from tumor, nontumor lung or frozen PBMC underwent sequencing without sorting. In its sample, this clonotype ranks as medium-sized. Its antigen is undetermined. Germline V gene lookup returns CDR1 SGHVS and CDR2 FQNEAQ. V trimming: 0 bases; J trimming: 6 bases; junction bases outside the gene matches: 5. The CDR3 is 14 amino acids. Unique molecular identifiers tagged every individual TCR cDNA molecule. TCRdb independently ran MiXCR on the 5' RACE reads; one entry per CDR3 protein. The table includes some 2,400 distinct CDR3 sequences, approximately 7% detected once. Notes on the study in general: Beta chains had roughly 13% coverage of tumor T cells, and alpha chains had 6% to 7%. How many expanded intratumoral alpha and beta TCRs were present tracked the tumor mutation count, which was a count of nonsynonymous mutations.

This clonotype originated in a female donor with early-stage non-small cell lung cancer. The rearrangement links TRBV7-8 to TRBJ2-7, with 7 bases fitting TRBD1. The starting material was lung tumor tissue, obtained at surgery. Here the CDR3 reads CASSLAEGAFEQYF. In DNA form, the CDR3 reads TGTGCCAGCAGCTTAGCAGAGGGGGCTTTCGAGCAGTACTTC. Looking up the rest from reference TRBV7-8 and TRBJ2-7 gives the full variable domain: GAGVSQSPRYKVAKRGQDVALRCDPISGHVSLFWYQQALGQGPEFLTYFQNEAQLDKSGLPSDRFFAERPEGSVSTLKIQRTQQEDSAVYLCASSLAEGAFEQYFGPGTRLTVT.